This T cell receptor beta chain was captured by sequencing in a study of CD8 T cells in ankylosing spondylitis. TCRdb processed the 5' RACE reads anew with MiXCR; each CDR3 protein has one entry. Among under 300,000 distinct CDR3 sequences listed, approximately 9% were seen once. The V and J ends lost 3 bases and 0 bases respectively, with 6 bases between them. CDR3 length: 13 amino acids. The V gene's germline CDR1 is LNHDA and CDR2 SQIVND (reference sequence). The source of this sequence is a male donor with ankylosing spondylitis or in good health (not recorded which). The sequenced sample was blood, either unsorted or a sorted T cell fraction (not recorded which). The chain combines TRBV19 with TRBJ2-7; D unresolved. The chain's CDR3 is CASSMDGSYEQYF. CDR3 nucleotides: TGTGCCAGTAGTATGGACGGCTCCTACGAGCAGTACTTC.